These T cell receptor beta chains were read from a single sample in a study of STAT5B mutations in CD4+ large granular lymphocyte leukemia. TCRdb's copy holds only in-frame clones and misses some; the assay was immunoSEQ multiplex PCR. The sample lists tens of thousands of clones, around 81% occurring once. Sequencing input: CD4+ T cells from blood buffy coats. The source of these receptors is a human donor in good health. Both conserved end residues are part of each CDR3. A D gene is named only where the DNA matches it firmly. A row's size may be missing; if present it is once, few, many or a size class.

J gene,D gene,clone size,V gene,CDR3 protein,CDR3 DNA
TRBJ2-7,TRBD1,.,TRBV12-5,CASGRDRAYEQYF,TGTGCTAGTGGCAGGGACAGGGCCTACGAGCAGTACTTC
TRBJ2-3,.,.,TRBV7-2,CASTFGGPVTDTQYF,TGTGCCAGCACCTTTGGGGGGCCGGTCACAGATACGCAGTATTTT
TRBJ1-2,.,.,TRBV5-1,CASSSTGTNYGYTF,TGCGCCAGCAGCTCAACCGGGACAAACTATGGCTACACCTTC
TRBJ1-2,TRBD1,.,TRBV5-4,CASSSGTGIGYTF,TGTGCCAGCAGCTCCGGGACAGGGATTGGCTACACCTTC
TRBJ2-1,TRBD2,.,TRBV5-1,CASSLGGSGGYENNEQFF,TGCGCCAGCAGCTTGGGAGGTAGCGGGGGTTACGAAAACAATGAGCAGTTCTTC
TRBJ2-4,TRBD1,.,TRBV4-1,CASSQLPTGTVALAKNIQYF,TGCGCCAGCAGCCAGCTACCGACCGGGACAGTGGCCTTAGCCAAAAACATTCAGTACTTC
TRBJ2-3,.,.,TRBV5-1,CASSPSPTSTDTQYF,TGCGCCAGCAGCCCCAGTCCTACTAGCACAGATACGCAGTATTTT
TRBJ2-3,.,once,TRBV7-6,CASSLGPGLDTQYF,TGTGCCAGCAGCTTAGGTCCAGGGTTGGATACGCAGTATTTT
TRBJ2-7,.,.,TRBV14,CASRAGTDSYEQYF,TGTGCCAGCAGGGCCGGGACTGACTCCTACGAGCAGTACTTC
TRBJ1-5,TRBD1,.,TRBV5-1,CASSPGTGGLSNQPQHF,TGCGCCAGCAGCCCCGGGACAGGGGGCTTAAGCAATCAGCCCCAGCATTTT
TRBJ2-1,TRBD2,.,TRBV11-3,CASSLTSVAGDNEQFF,TGTGCCAGCAGTCTCACCTCGGTAGCGGGAGATAATGAGCAGTTCTTC
TRBJ2-1,TRBD2,.,TRBV9,CASSVGSGTSGGGSYNEQFF,TGTGCCAGCAGCGTAGGGTCCGGGACTAGCGGGGGTGGGTCCTACAATGAGCAGTTCTTC
TRBJ2-2,TRBD1,once,TRBV29-1,CSVRVGGVGELFF,TGCAGCGTTCGGGTAGGGGGCGTCGGGGAGCTGTTTTTT
TRBJ1-4,.,.,TRBV7-2,CASSLAHMATNEKLFF,TGTGCCAGCAGCCTCGCCCACATGGCAACTAATGAAAAACTGTTTTTT
TRBJ2-3,TRBD1,.,TRBV7-9,CASSLGDRGADTQYF,TGTGCCAGCAGCTTAGGGGACAGGGGCGCAGATACGCAGTATTTT
TRBJ2-5,TRBD1,.,TRBV5-4,CASSLAWTGGLQETQYF,TGTGCCAGCAGCTTGGCCTGGACAGGGGGCCTGCAAGAGACCCAGTACTTC
TRBJ1-6,.,.,TRBV5-1,CASSGGPEGSPLHF,TGCGCCAGCAGCGGCGGGCCCGAGGGTTCACCCCTCCACTTT
TRBJ2-7,.,.,TRBV5-1,CASSSLDRPYEQYF,TGCGCCAGCAGCTCCTTAGACAGGCCCTACGAGCAGTACTTC
TRBJ2-1,TRBD1,once,TRBV10-1,CASRGDRGTNEQFF,TGCGCCAGCAGGGGGGACAGGGGGACAAATGAGCAGTTCTTC
TRBJ2-3,TRBD2,.,TRBV5-4,CASSLAASGRSTDTQYF,TGTGCCAGCAGCTTGGCCGCTAGCGGGAGATCTACAGATACGCAGTATTTT
TRBJ1-3,TRBD1,.,TRBV11-2,CASSLARANRGGNTIYF,TGTGCCAGCAGCTTAGCCCGGGCCAACAGGGGTGGAAACACCATATATTTT
TRBJ2-7,.,.,TRBV28,CASSSLTVGRDEQYF,TGTGCCAGCAGTTCTTTGACTGTTGGGCGGGACGAGCAGTACTTC
TRBJ2-7,.,few,TRBV7-9,CASSLVVEQYF,TGTGCCAGCAGCTTAGTTGTCGAGCAGTACTTC
TRBJ1-6,.,once,TRBV5-1,CASSPDSGGINSPLHF,TGCGCCAGCAGCCCCGATTCGGGGGGTATTAATTCACCCCTCCACTTT
TRBJ2-7,TRBD2,once,TRBV10-3,CAIRRLAGGSYEQYF,TGTGCCATCAGACGCCTAGCGGGGGGTTCCTACGAGCAGTACTTC
TRBJ1-5,TRBD1,.,TRBV2,CASSEQGVSNQPQHF,TGTGCCAGCAGTGAACAGGGGGTGAGCAATCAGCCCCAGCATTTT
TRBJ1-2,TRBD1,.,TRBV7-8,CASSLDLPRTGGYGYTF,TGTGCCAGCAGCTTAGACCTACCGAGGACAGGGGGGTATGGCTACACCTTC
TRBJ1-5,.,.,TRBV27,CASSPRFGILGNQPQHF,TGTGCCAGCAGCCCCCGTTTCGGGATCCTAGGAAATCAGCCCCAGCATTTT
TRBJ2-5,.,.,TRBV9,CASSPGTPYLQETQYF,TGTGCCAGCAGCCCCGGGACACCGTATCTCCAAGAGACCCAGTACTTC
TRBJ2-5,.,.,TRBV4-2,CASSQDEGQQETQYF,TGTGCCAGCAGCCAAGATGAGGGTCAGCAAGAGACCCAGTACTTC
TRBJ2-5,.,once,TRBV19,CASSITRGVETQYF,TGTGCCAGTAGTATTACCAGGGGAGTGGAGACCCAGTACTTC
TRBJ1-1,TRBD1,.,TRBV6-5,CASRQQGALFAFF,TGTGCCAGCAGGCAACAGGGGGCACTGTTTGCTTTCTTT
TRBJ1-1,.,.,TRBV10-1,CASGHSNTEAFF,TGCGCCAGCGGACACAGTAACACTGAAGCTTTCTTT
TRBJ1-1,TRBD1,.,TRBV6-1,CASSEAPPGTGVSAEAFF,TGTGCCAGCAGTGAAGCGCCCCCCGGGACAGGGGTTAGTGCTGAAGCTTTCTTT
TRBJ1-6,.,.,TRBV5-4,CASSLSVAASSYNSPLHF,TGTGCCAGCAGCCTTTCGGTCGCGGCGAGCTCCTATAATTCACCCCTCCACTTT
TRBJ2-6,.,.,TRBV30,CAWTVVRPSSGANVLTF,TGTGCCTGGACTGTTGTAAGACCGAGCTCTGGGGCCAACGTCCTGACTTTC
TRBJ1-5,.,.,TRBV6-6,CASSYLSSNQPQHF,TGTGCCAGCAGTTACCTGAGTAGCAATCAGCCCCAGCATTTT
TRBJ2-1,.,.,TRBV6-1,CASSPRTSSYNEQFF,TGTGCCAGCAGTCCCCGTACTAGCTCCTACAATGAGCAGTTCTTC